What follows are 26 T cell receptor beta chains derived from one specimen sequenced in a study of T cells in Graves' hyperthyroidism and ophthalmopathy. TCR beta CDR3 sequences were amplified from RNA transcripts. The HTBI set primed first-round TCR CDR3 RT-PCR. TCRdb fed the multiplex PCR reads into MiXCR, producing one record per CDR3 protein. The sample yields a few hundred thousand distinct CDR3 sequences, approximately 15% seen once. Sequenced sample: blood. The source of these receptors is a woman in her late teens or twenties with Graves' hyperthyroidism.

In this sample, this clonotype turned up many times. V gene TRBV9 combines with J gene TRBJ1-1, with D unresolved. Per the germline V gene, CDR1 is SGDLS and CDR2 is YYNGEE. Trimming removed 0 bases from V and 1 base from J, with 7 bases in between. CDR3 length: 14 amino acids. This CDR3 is CASSVVKENTEAFF. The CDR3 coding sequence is TGTGCCAGCAGCGTAGTTAAGGAGAACACTGAAGCTTTCTTT.

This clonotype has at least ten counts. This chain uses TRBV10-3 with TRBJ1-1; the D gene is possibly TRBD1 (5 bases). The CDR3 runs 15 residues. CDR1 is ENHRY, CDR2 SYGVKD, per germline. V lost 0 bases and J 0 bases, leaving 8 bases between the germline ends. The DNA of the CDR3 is TGTGCCATCAGTGAGTCGTGGGGGATGAACACTGAAGCTTTCTTT. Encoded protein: CAISESWGMNTEAFF.

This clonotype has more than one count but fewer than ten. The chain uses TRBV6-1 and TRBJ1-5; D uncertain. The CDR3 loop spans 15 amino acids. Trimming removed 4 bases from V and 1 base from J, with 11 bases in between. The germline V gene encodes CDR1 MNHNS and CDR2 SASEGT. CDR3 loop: CASSVTEDSNQPQHF. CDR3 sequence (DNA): TGTGCCAGCAGTGTAACCGAGGACAGCAATCAGCCCCAGCATTTT.

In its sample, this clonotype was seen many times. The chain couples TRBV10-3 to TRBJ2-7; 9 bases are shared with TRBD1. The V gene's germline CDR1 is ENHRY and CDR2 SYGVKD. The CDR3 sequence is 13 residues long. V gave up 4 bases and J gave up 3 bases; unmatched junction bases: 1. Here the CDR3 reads CAISGTGDYEQYV. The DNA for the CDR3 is TGTGCCATCAGTGGGACAGGGGACTACGAGCAGTACGTC.

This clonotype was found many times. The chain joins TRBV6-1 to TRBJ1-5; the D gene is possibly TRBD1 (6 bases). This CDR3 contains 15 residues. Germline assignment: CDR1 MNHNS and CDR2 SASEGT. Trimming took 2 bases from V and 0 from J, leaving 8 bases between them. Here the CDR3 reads CASSERGLSNQPQHF. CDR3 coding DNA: TGTGCCAGCAGTGAACGGGGGCTTAGCAATCAGCCCCAGCATTTT.

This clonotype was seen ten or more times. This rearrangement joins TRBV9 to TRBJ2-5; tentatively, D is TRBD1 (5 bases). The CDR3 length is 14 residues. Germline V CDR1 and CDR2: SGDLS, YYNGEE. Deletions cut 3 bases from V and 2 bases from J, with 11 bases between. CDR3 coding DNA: TGTGCCAGCAGCGAAGGGGCCAGGCAAGAGACCCAGTACTTC. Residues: CASSEGARQETQYF.

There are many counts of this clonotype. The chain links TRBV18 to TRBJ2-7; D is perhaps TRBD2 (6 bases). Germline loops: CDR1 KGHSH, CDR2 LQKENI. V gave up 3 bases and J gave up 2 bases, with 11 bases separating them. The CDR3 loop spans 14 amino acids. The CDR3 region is CASSPIGGAYEQYF. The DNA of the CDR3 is TGTGCCAGCTCACCCATCGGGGGAGCCTACGAGCAGTACTTC.

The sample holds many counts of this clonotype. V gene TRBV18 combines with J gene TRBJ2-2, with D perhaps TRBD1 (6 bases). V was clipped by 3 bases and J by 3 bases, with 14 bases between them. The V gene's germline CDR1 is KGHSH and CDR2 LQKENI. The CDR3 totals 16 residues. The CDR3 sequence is CASSPQTGRDTGELFF. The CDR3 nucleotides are TGTGCCAGCTCACCGCAGACAGGTCGCGACACCGGGGAGCTGTTTTTT.

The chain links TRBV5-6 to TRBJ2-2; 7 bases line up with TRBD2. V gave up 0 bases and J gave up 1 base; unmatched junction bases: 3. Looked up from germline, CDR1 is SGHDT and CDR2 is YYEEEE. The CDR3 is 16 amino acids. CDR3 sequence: CASSLGAGVNTGELFF. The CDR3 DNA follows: TGTGCCAGCAGCTTGGGGGCGGGAGTGAACACCGGGGAGCTGTTTTTT.

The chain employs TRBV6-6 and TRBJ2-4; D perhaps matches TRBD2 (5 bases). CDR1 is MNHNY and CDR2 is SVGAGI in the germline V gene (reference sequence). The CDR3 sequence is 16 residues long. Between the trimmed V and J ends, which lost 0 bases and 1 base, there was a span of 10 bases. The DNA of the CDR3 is TGTGCCAGCAGTTACTCGATCGGGAAGGCCAAAAACATTCAGTACTTC. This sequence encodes CASSYSIGKAKNIQYF.

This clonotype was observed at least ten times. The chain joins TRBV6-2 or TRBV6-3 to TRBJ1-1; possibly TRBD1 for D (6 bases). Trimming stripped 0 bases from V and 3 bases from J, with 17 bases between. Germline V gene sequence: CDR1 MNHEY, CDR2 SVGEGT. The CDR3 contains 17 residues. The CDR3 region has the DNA TGTGCCAGCAGTTACTCGCCCGGGGGCAGGCTGTACACTGAAGCTTTCTTT. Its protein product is CASSYSPGGRLYTEAFF.

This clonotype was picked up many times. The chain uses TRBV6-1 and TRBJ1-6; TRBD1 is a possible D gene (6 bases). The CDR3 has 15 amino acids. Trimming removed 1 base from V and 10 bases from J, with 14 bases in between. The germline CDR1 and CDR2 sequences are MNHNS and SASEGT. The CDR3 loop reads CASSEGTGFGSPLHF. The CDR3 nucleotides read TGTGCCAGCAGTGAAGGAACAGGGTTTGGGTCACCCCTCCACTTT.

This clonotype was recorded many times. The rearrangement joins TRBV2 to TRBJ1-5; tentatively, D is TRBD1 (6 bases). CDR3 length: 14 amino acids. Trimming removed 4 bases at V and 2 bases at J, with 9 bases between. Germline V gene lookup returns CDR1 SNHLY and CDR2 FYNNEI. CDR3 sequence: CASSGGGGNQPQHF. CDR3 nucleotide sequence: TGTGCCAGCAGTGGCGGGGGCGGCAATCAGCCCCAGCATTTT.

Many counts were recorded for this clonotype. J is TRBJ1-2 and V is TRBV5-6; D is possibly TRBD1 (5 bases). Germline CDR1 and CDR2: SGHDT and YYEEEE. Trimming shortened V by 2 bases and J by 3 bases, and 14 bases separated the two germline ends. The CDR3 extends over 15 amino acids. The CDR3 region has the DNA TGTGCCAGCAGCTTAATAGGGGTTCGTGACTATGGCTACACCTTC. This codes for CASSLIGVRDYGYTF. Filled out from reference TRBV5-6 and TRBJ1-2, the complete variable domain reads DAGVTQSPTHLIKTRGQQVTLRCSPKSGHDTVSWYQQALGQGPQFIFQYYEEEERQRGNFPDRFSGHQFPNYSSELNVNALLLGDSALYLCASSLIGVRDYGYTFGSGTRLTVV.

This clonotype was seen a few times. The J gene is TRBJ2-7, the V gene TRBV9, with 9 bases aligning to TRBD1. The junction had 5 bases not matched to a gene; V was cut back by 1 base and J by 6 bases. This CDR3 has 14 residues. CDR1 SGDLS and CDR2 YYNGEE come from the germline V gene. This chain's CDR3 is CASSVQGQGGEQYF. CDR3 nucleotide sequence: TGTGCCAGCAGCGTACAGGGACAGGGCGGCGAGCAGTACTTC.

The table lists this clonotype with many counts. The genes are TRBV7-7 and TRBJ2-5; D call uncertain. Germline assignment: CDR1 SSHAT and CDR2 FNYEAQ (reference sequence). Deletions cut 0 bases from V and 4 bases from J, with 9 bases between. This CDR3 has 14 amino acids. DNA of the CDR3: TGTGCCAGCAGCTTAGCAGGGTCGGTAGAGACCCAGTACTTC. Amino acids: CASSLAGSVETQYF.

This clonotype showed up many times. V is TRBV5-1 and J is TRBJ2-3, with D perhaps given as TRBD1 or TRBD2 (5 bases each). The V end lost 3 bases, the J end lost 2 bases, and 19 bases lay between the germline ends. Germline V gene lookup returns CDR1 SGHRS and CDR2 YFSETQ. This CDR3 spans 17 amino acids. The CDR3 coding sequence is TGCGCCAGCAGCTCCCCTGGTTCGGGACCTACCACAGATACGCAGTATTTT. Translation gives CASSSPGSGPTTDTQYF.

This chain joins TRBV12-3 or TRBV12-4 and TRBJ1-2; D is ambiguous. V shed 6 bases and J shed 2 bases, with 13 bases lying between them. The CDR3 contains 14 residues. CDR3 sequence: CASRGLLGNYGYTF. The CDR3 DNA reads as TGTGCCAGCAGAGGACTTCTCGGGAACTATGGCTACACCTTC.

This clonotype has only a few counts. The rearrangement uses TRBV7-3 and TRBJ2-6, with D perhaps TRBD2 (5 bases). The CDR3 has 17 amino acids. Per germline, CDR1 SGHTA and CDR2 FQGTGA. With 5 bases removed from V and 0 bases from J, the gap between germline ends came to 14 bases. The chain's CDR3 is CASSPQDSPSGANVLTF. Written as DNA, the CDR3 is TGTGCCAGCAGCCCGCAGGACTCCCCCTCTGGGGCCAACGTCCTGACTTTC. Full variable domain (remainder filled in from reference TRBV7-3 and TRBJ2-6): GAGVSQTPSNKVTEKGKYVELRCDPISGHTALYWYRQSLGQGPEFLIYFQGTGAADDSGLPNDRFFAVRPEGSVSTLKIQRTERGDSAVYLCASSPQDSPSGANVLTFGAGSRLTVL.

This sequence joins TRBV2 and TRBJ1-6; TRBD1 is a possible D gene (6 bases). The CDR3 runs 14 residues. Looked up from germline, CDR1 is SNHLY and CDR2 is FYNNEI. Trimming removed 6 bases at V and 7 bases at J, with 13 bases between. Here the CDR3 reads CASRQGGGNSPLHF. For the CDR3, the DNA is TGTGCCAGCAGACAAGGGGGGGGGAATTCACCCCTCCACTTT.

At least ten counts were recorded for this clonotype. CDR3 protein: CASSLGLARNTGELFF. CDR3 DNA sequence: TGTGCCAGCAGCTTAGGACTAGCGCGCAACACCGGGGAGCTGTTTTTT. The gene calls are TRBV11-2 and TRBJ2-2; the match to TRBD2 covers 8 bases. Looked up from germline, CDR1 is SGHAT and CDR2 is FQNNGV. Trimming cost V 1 base and J 2 bases; bases outside gene matches: 3. The CDR3 loop spans 16 amino acids.

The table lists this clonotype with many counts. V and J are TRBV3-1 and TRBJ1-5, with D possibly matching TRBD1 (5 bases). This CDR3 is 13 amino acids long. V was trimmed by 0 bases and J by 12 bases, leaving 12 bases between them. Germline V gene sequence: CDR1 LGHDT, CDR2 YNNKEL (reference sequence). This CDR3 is CASSQDGTVGQHF. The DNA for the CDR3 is TGTGCCAGCAGCCAAGATGGGACGGTGGGCCAGCATTTT.

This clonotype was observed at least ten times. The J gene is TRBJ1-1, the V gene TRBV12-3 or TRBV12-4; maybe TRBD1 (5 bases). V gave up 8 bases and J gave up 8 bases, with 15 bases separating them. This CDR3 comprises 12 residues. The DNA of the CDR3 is TGTGCCAGCGAGACCGAGTCAGGGGAAGCTTTCTTT. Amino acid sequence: CASETESGEAFF.

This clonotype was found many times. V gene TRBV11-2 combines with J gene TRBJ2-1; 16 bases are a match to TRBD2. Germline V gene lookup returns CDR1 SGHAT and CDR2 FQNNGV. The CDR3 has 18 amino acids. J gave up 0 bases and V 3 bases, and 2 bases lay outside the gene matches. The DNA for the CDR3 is TGTGCCAGCAGCTTGGGACTAGCGGGAGGGGGCTCCTACAATGAGCAGTTCTTC. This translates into CASSLGLAGGGSYNEQFF. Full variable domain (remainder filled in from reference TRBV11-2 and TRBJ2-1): EAGVAQSPRYKIIEKRQSVAFWCNPISGHATLYWYQQILGQGPKLLIQFQNNGVVDDSQLPKDRFSAERLKGVDSTLKIQPAKLEDSAVYLCASSLGLAGGGSYNEQFFGPGTRLTVL.

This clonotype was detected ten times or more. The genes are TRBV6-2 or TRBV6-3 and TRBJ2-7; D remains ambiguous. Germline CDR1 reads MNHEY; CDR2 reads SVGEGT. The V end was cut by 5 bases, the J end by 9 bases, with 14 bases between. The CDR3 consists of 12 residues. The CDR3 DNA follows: TGTGCCAGCAGTCCCGCTACGGTACGGCAGTACTTC. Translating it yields CASSPATVRQYF.

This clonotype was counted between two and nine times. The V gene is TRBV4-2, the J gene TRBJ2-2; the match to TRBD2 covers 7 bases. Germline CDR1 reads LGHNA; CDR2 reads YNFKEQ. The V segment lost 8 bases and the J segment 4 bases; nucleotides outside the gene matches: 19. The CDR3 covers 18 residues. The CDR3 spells CASPPKGSRERATGELFF. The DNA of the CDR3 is TGTGCCAGCCCGCCAAAAGGTTCGCGGGAGCGCGCCACCGGGGAGCTGTTTTTT.